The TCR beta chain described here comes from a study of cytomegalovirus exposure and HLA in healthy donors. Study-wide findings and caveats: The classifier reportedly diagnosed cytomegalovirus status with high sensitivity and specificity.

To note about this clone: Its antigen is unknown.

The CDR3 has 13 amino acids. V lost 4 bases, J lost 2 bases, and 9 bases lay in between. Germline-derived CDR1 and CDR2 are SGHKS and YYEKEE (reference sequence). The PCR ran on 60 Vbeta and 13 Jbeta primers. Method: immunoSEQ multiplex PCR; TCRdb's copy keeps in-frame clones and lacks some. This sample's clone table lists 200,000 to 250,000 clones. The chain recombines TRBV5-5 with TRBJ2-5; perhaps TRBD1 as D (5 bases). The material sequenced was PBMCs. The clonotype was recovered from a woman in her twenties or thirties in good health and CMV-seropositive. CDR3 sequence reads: CASSLRVQETQYF. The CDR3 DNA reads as TGTGCCAGCAGCCTCAGGGTTCAAGAGACCCAGTACTTC.